This TCR beta chain was profiled in a study of low-dose radiotherapy and immunotherapy resistance in tumors (dated 2022 in TCRdb). About the study as a whole: In Cohort 1, 0.5 Gy per fraction was delivered every 2 weeks, and a total PTV dose of 6.5 Gy was prescribed. Intravenous cyclophosphamide at 200 mg/m2 was administered every two weeks, one day ahead of each radiation and immunotherapy administration. Starting on cycle 1 day 1, patients took 300 mg of aspirin by mouth once daily for four cycles. Patients in Cohort 2 were given 1 Gy per fraction every two weeks, for a total of 13 Gy across 26 weeks. Eight patients were included in the translational analysis: three from the first dose cohort and the first five from the second dose cohort. Randomization of trial participants into treatment groups was not performed. Nivolumab was administered intravenously as a 240 mg flat dose every two weeks, and ipilimumab was administered intravenously at 1 mg/kg every six weeks.

The trim is 1 base for V and 4 bases for J, with a gap of 3 bases between the germline ends. Spanning cysteine to phenylalanine, the CDR3 consists of 12 amino acids. Only CDR3 DNA is held: 36 bases, read in frame from base 1. CDR1 and CDR2 were assigned from the germline V gene as SGHDN and FVKESK. TCRdb records Illumina HiSeq 2500 as the sequencer. First-strand cDNA was synthesized with Superscript III and a set of TRAV- and TRBV-specific primers, covering both TCRalpha and TCRbeta chains. TCRs were amplified with Phusion for 20 to 25 PCR cycles using a constant-region primer together with the adapter attached to the V primers. Isolated mRNA was amplified with the MessageAmp II aRNA Amplification Kit, using a roughly 17-hour in vitro transcription at 37°C. mRNA for TCR sequencing was isolated with the Dynabeads mRNA DIRECT Purification Kit. Indexed Illumina adapters were added in a second Phusion PCR of around 27 cycles, and the PCR products were purified with AMPure XP beads. As for the authors' bioinformatics: Using custom Perl scripts, TCR sequences encoding the same protein were pooled, out-of-frame sequences were removed, and the abundance of each clonotype was computed. The analysis excluded TCR sequences that were supported by just one read. Among the metrics used to describe the repertoires were Shannon entropy, Gini index, clonality, richness, and the frequency of TCRs shared between repertoires. Through fastp at Q25 and MiXCR, TCRdb rebuilt clones from the public reads, retaining in-frame beta chains. Each CDR3 protein gets just one entry, which takes the most common genes and DNA from the rows behind it. The V and J calls reflect TCRdb's pipeline rather than the authors' work. For this sample there are tens of thousands of distinct CDR3 sequences; around a third appear just once. The top ten constitute 3.7% of the sample.

This clonotype was recorded at least ten times. Its antigen remains unidentified. Base qualities are not recorded, but no much larger clone differs from it by a single base. What the time point label conveys for this sample: before trial treatment. The donors took part in RACIN, a single-arm, phase I, dose-escalation trial that combined nivolumab, ipilimumab, aspirin, low-dose cyclophosphamide and low-dose radiotherapy. Patients were eligible if they had advanced solid tumors that were TIL-negative. The V gene is TRBV14 and the J gene is TRBJ2-3; the D gene cannot be resolved reliably. The clonotype comes from a male donor with gallbladder cancer. The source material was PBMCs, sampled before treatment. The CDR3 protein: CASSQVSDTQYF. The DNA sequence is TGTGCCAGCAGCCAAGTTTCAGATACGCAGTATTTT.